The entry below describes one T cell receptor (beta chain). What antigen it recognizes has not been identified. Nothing much larger sits one base from this clone, and base qualities are not available. TCRbeta CDR3 regions were amplified from genomic DNA using the immunoSEQ Assay, a bias-controlled multiplex PCR. For the original study's pipeline: Nucleated cell counts per sample were estimated from amplification of reference gene primers within the assay. Sequence reads were collapsed and filtered to measure the absolute abundance of every unique TCRbeta CDR3 rearrangement. Productive Simpson clonality was computed per sample as the square root of Simpson's diversity index over productive rearrangements. In its TCRdb copy, this immuneACCESS table keeps in-frame sequences only and misses some clones. Where compared with another copy, unresolved V genes explain less than half of these, and the others have no known cause. The V and J calls and the clone size are those of that table, but D and trimming were determined from the DNA. The sample records around 100,000 clones, more than 75% of which are singletons. 9.5% to 15% of the sample belongs to the ten largest clones.

According to the germline V gene, CDR1 reads MGHRA and CDR2 reads YSYEKL. Trimming leaves V shorter by 4 bases and J shorter by 1 base, with the junction holding 0 bases beyond the gene matches. Spanning cysteine to phenylalanine, the CDR3 consists of 13 amino acids. Here the CDR3 DNA is all that survives: 39 bases in frame from base 1. This sample is drawn from a study of blood T cell repertoires in COVID-19 (TCRdb year 2020). A note on the overall study: Samples covering the acute and convalescent phases of COVID-19 were provided by collaborators in the United States, Italy and Spain. The prospective study material was composed of cDNA or gDNA derived from T cells, B-cell-depleted T cells, or PBMCs. Subjects who had been exposed to COVID-19, were actively infected with it, or had recovered from it provided the deeply sampled blood TCRbeta repertoires that made up the dataset. The repertoires were released in a freely available public database meant as a resource for research on the immune response to SARS-CoV-2. Samples came from the ongoing ImmuneRACE study (first 160 participants) plus 1,254 subjects from 6 global collaborators. A de-identified subject ID, COVID-19 status, age in years and sex were almost always included in the sample metadata. Where HLA class I and class II types were available, the types were taken from metadata supplied by the sample provider, not from assay-based typing.

The collaborating institutions used their own protocols to collect whole blood in K2EDTA tubes. Collaborator samples were shipped for TCRbeta analysis as frozen whole blood, isolated PBMCs, or DNA extracted from either sample type. Broad study findings and their caveats: The amount of clinical and demographic metadata varied by source and participant and was provided uncurated.

The TCR was taken from a human donor in a cohort sampled during active COVID-19. Sequencing was performed on peripheral blood. The receptor chain draws on TRBV4-1 and TRBJ1-1; 7 central nucleotides agree with TRBD1. The CDR3 reads CASSRDRNTEAFF. The DNA sequence is TGCGCCAGCAGCCGGGACAGGAACACTGAAGCTTTCTTT.